The next 23 T cell receptor beta chains were all read from a single sample in a study of T cell clonality in common variable immunodeficiency. General observations from the study: In common variable immunodeficiency, TCR beta chains reportedly carried fewer deletions and N-nucleotide insertions.

Profiled with immunoSEQ multiplex PCR; TCRdb holds only in-frame clones, not every one. The record shows almost 20,000 clones for this sample, with no singletons present. These receptors' antigens are unknown. Sequenced: peripheral blood mononuclear cells. The origin of the receptors is a human donor with common variable immunodeficiency.

Judged by abundance, this clone is medium-sized (0.01 to 0.1%). Read sequence stops 3 residues before the CDR3 end, and the germline J gene provides the missing end. The rearrangement joins TRBV20-1 to TRBJ2-5; tentatively, D is TRBD1 (6 bases). This CDR3 is 12 amino acids long. Trimming took off 5 bases at V and 7 bases at J, with 14 bases between the two ends. In germline, CDR1 is DFQATT, CDR2 SNEGSKA (reference sequence). CDR3 bases read: TGCAGTGCTCTTTCGACAGGAGGGACC. Residues: CSALSTGGT. The whole CDR3 protein reads CSALSTGGTQYF.

This clone was seen many times. The read ends 3 residues before the CDR3 terminus; that terminus is restored from the germline J gene. The chain joins TRBV19 to TRBJ2-7; TRBD1 aligns across 8 bases. There are 15 residues in the CDR3. Germline loops: CDR1 LNHDA, CDR2 SQIVND (reference sequence). The ends lost 1 base at V and 4 bases at J; junction bases unmatched: 6. Here the CDR3 reads CASSIASGGVYEQYF. The CDR3 bases that were read are TGTGCCAGTAGTATAGCATCAGGGGGCGTTTACGAG. Full variable domain (outside the CDR3, taken from reference TRBV19 and TRBJ2-7): DGGITQSPKYLFRKEGQNVTLSCEQNLNHDAMYWYRQDPGQGLRLIYYSQIVNDFQKGDIAEGYSVSREKKESFPLTVTSAQKNPTAFYLCASSIASGGVYEQYFGPGTRLTVT.

By frequency in the sample, this clone is medium-sized. CDR3: CAWSVRGPSSGANVLTF. The sequenced part of the CDR3 DNA is TGTGCCTGGAGTGTACGGGGTCCTTCCTCTGGGGCCAACGTC. The chain combines TRBV30 with TRBJ2-6, with a weak D call TRBD2 (5 bases). The read gets to within 3 residues of the CDR3 end, and the germline J gene fills in the rest. Germline-derived CDR1 and CDR2 are GTSNPN and SVGIG (reference sequence). The CDR3 contains 17 residues. V shed 0 bases and J shed 0 bases, with 12 bases lying between them.

This clone appeared many times. The observed sequence ends 3 residues before the CDR3 terminus, with the missing tail filled in from the germline J gene. This chain links TRBV5-1 with TRBJ2-1; D unclear. From germline, CDR1 is SGHRS and CDR2 YFSETQ. Trimming shortened V by 0 bases and J by 4 bases, and 5 bases separated the two germline ends. There are 13 residues in the CDR3. The part of the CDR3 DNA that was read is TGCGCCAGCAGCTTGGACATATACAATGAG. This sequence encodes CASSLDIYNE. The full CDR3 protein reads CASSLDIYNEQFF. The variable domain in full, with the rest retrieved from reference TRBV5-1 and TRBJ2-1, is KAGVTQTPRYLIKTRGQQVTLSCSPISGHRSVSWYQQTPGQGLQFLFEYFSETQRNKGNFPGRFSGRQFSNSRSEMNVSTLELGDSALYLCASSLDIYNEQFFGPGTRLTVL.

In this sample, this clone turned up many times. The read ends 3 residues shy of where the CDR3 ends; the end is completed using the germline J gene. The chain couples TRBV2 to TRBJ2-7; TRBD1 agrees at 9 bases. Germline loops: CDR1 SNHLY, CDR2 FYNNEI. This CDR3 is built from 13 residues. V shed 11 bases, J shed 2 bases, and the junction held 7 bases outside the gene matches. Here the CDR3 reads CAEGDRVAYEQYF. CDR3 bases read: TGTGCCGAGGGGGACAGGGTTGCCTACGAG.

Turning to this clone: With the read ending 3 residues before the CDR3 end, the germline J gene is used to fill in that end. V gene TRBV18 combines with J gene TRBJ2-1; 12 nucleotides match TRBD2. V shed 6 bases and J 0 bases; nucleotides not matched to a gene: 9. The CDR3 loop spans 18 amino acids. Germline V gives CDR1 KGHSH, CDR2 LQKENI. The CDR3 bases that were read are TGTGCCAGCTCGTCCCGAGGACTAGCGGGGAGCTCCTACAATGAG. It encodes CASSSRGLAGSSYNE. The full CDR3 sequence reads CASSSRGLAGSSYNEQFF.

This clone was detected ten times or more. The read ends 3 residues shy of where the CDR3 ends; the end is completed using the germline J gene. J is TRBJ1-3 and V is TRBV9; D may be TRBD1 (5 bases). With 0 bases removed from V and 4 bases from J, the gap between germline ends came to 8 bases. This CDR3 contains 14 residues. The V gene's germline CDR1 is SGDLS and CDR2 YYNGEE. CDR3 DNA, as far as it was read: TGTGCCAGCAGCGTAGAGGCAGGGGGAAACACC. The encoded protein is CASSVEAGGNT. The complete CDR3 reads CASSVEAGGNTIYF.

This clone was detected a few times. The sequenced fragment ends 3 residues before the CDR3 boundary, so the rest is inferred from the germline J gene. The chain employs TRBV5-8 and TRBJ2-7; no clear D. Between the trimmed V and J ends, which lost 0 bases and 2 bases, there was a span of 9 bases. The germline V gene has CDR1 SGHTS and CDR2 YDEGEE. The CDR3 loop spans 14 amino acids. This CDR3 is CASSLVVPPYEQYF. CDR3 bases read: TGTGCCAGCAGCTTGGTAGTGCCCCCCTACGAG. Based on the CDR3 plus reference TRBV5-8 and TRBJ2-7, the full variable domain is EAGVTQSPTHLIKTRGQQATLRCSPISGHTSVYWYQQALGLGLQFLLWYDEGEERNRGNFPPRFSGRQFPNYSSELNVNALELEDSALYLCASSLVVPPYEQYFGPGTRLTVT.

This clone was found a few times. CDR3 bases read: TGTGCCAGCAGCTTAGGACAGGGGGTTGAAAAA. It encodes CASSLGQGVEK. The CDR3 in full is CASSLGQGVEKLFF. The chain couples TRBV7-8 to TRBJ1-4; 9 positions match TRBD1. Coverage ceases 3 residues before the CDR3 finishes, and the germline J gene fills in the end. The CDR3 consists of 14 residues. Germline CDR1 SGHVS, CDR2 FQNEAQ. The V and J ends lost 1 base and 7 bases, in that order; junction bases with no gene match: 1.

This clone was recorded many times. The sequenced fragment ends 3 residues before the CDR3 boundary, so the rest is inferred from the germline J gene. This chain connects TRBV12-3 or TRBV12-4 to TRBJ1-2; 10 bases map to TRBD1. Losses at the gene ends were 7 bases for V and 5 bases for J; bases not matched to a gene: 13. The CDR3 runs to 16 residues. The CDR3 spells CASTPGGGQGVYGYTF. The part of the CDR3 DNA that was read is TGTGCCAGCACCCCCGGTGGAGGACAGGGGGTTTATGGC.

On this clone itself: The read ends 3 residues before the CDR3 terminus; that terminus is restored from the germline J gene. This chain links TRBV19 with TRBJ1-4; D not certain. CDR3 length equals 15 residues. V was cut by 4 bases and J by 1 base, with 10 bases left in between. CDR1 and CDR2 (germline): LNHDA, SQIVND (reference sequence). The CDR3 here is CASSTRSGTNEKLFF. The sequenced part of the CDR3 DNA is TGTGCCAGTAGTACCCGGTCGGGAACTAATGAAAAA.

This clone has just a few counts. The read terminates 3 residues ahead of where the CDR3 ends, so the germline J gene completes it. The chain joins TRBV20-1 to TRBJ2-7; TRBD1 matches at 11 bases. In germline, CDR1 is DFQATT, CDR2 SNEGSKA (reference sequence). There are 17 residues in the CDR3. The trim removed 6 bases at V and 1 base at J, leaving 14 bases unmatched. Incomplete CDR3 DNA: TGCAGTGCCCACACTCCGGGACAGGGGGATCGATCCTACGAG. Translated, it gives CSAHTPGQGDRSYE. In full, the CDR3 reads CSAHTPGQGDRSYEQYF.

This clone is labeled as medium-sized. The CDR3 is cut off 3 residues early in the read; its end comes from the germline J gene. J is TRBJ2-1 and V is TRBV7-8, with TRBD2 as a possible D gene (6 bases). CDR3 length: 16 residues. CDR1 and CDR2 from the germline V gene are SGHVS and FQNEAQ. The V gene lost 7 bases and the J gene lost 0 bases, with 16 bases spanning the gap. The CDR3 protein is CASTPNSGVSYNEQFF. The part of the CDR3 DNA that was read is TGTGCCAGCACCCCGAATAGCGGAGTCTCCTACAATGAG.

This clone was counted between two and nine times. Read sequence stops 3 residues before the CDR3 end, and the germline J gene provides the missing end. V usage is TRBV6-1 and J usage is TRBJ2-3; 7 bases line up with TRBD2. CDR3 size: 14 residues. In germline, CDR1 is MNHNS, CDR2 SASEGT. The CDR3 DNA, read in part, is TGTGCCAGCAGTGAGGAGCGGGATGGGGGAGCG. It yields the protein CASSEERDGGA. The full CDR3 protein reads CASSEERDGGAQYF.

CDR3 DNA (partial): TGTGCCAGCAGCCAAGAACGCGGGAGTACGTACGAG. This translates into CASSQERGSTYE. The entire CDR3 is CASSQERGSTYEQYF. The V call is TRBV4-2, the J call TRBJ2-7, with 7 bases aligning to TRBD2. The read terminates 3 residues before the CDR3 end, so the remaining end is supplied by the germline J gene. Germline V gives CDR1 LGHNA, CDR2 YNFKEQ. CDR3 length: 15 amino acids. Trimming at V came to 0 bases and at J to 4 bases, leaving 6 bases not matched to a gene.

This clone was counted ten times or more. The CDR3 end lies 3 residues beyond the end of the read and is filled in from the germline J gene. The V call is TRBV30, the J call TRBJ1-5, with no clear D. Germline V gene sequence: CDR1 GTSNPN, CDR2 SVGIG (reference sequence). The V end lost 2 bases, the J end lost 7 bases, and 9 bases lay between the germline ends. This CDR3 spans 12 amino acids. The CDR3 here is CAWSNPGQPQHF. The sequenced CDR3 bases are TGTGCCTGGAGTAACCCGGGGCAGCCC.

For this clone: Read sequence stops 3 residues before the CDR3 end, and the germline J gene provides the missing end. The chain is built from TRBV23-1 and TRBJ1-1, with D maybe TRBD1 (6 bases). TRBV23-1 is filed as an ORF, its function uncertain. The CDR3 extends over 21 amino acids. The CDR3 here is CASSQFTTPSWGPPGEAEAFF. The sequenced CDR3 bases are TGCGCCAGCAGTCAATTCACCACGCCCAGTTGGGGTCCCCCAGGGGAGGCCGAA.

Turning to this clone: The read falls 3 residues short of the CDR3 end, and the missing part is taken from the germline J gene. The chain couples TRBV20-1 to TRBJ2-3, with 13 positions matching TRBD2. Trimming removed 6 bases from V and 0 bases from J; junction bases left unmatched: 9. This CDR3 is built from 17 residues. CDR1 and CDR2 from the germline V gene are DFQATT and SNEGSKA (reference sequence). The sequenced CDR3 bases are TGCAGTGCGCCCGGGACTAGCGGGATCCTTAGCACAGATACG. This codes for CSAPGTSGILSTDT. The full CDR3 protein reads CSAPGTSGILSTDTQYF.

This clone has a count of ten or more. Coverage ceases 3 residues before the CDR3 finishes, and the germline J gene fills in the end. The V and J genes are TRBV11-2 and TRBJ2-1, with a weak D call TRBD1 (6 bases). Germline assignment: CDR1 SGHAT and CDR2 FQNNGV. V was cut by 4 bases and J by 9 bases, with 19 bases left in between. The CDR3 is made up of 15 amino acids. The CDR3 region is CASSSPSRGQGEQFF. Partial CDR3 DNA: TGTGCCAGCAGCTCCCCAAGCAGGGGCCAAGGTGAG.

As to this clone: Read sequence stops 3 residues before the CDR3 end, and the germline J gene provides the missing end. This rearrangement joins TRBV2 to TRBJ1-2; 8 bases agree with TRBD1. CDR1 is SNHLY, CDR2 FYNNEI, per germline. The CDR3 spans 14 residues. With V trimmed by 4 bases and J by 4 bases, 5 bases remained unmatched. Incomplete CDR3 DNA: TGTGCCAGCAGTGCAGGGGGCGCGGGCTATGGC. Translated: CASSAGGAGYG. The whole CDR3 reads CASSAGGAGYGYTF.

This clone appeared many times. Coverage ceases 3 residues before the CDR3 finishes, and the germline J gene fills in the end. The chain carries TRBV6-2 or TRBV6-3 and TRBJ2-2, with 7 bases matching TRBD2. This CDR3 comprises 15 residues. The germline CDR1 and CDR2 sequences are MNHEY and SVGEGT. V lost 6 bases to trimming and J lost 4 bases; unmatched junction nucleotides: 8. CDR3 sequence reads: CASRPSGLGTGELFF. The covered CDR3 bases are TGTGCCAGCAGACCATCAGGACTAGGCACCGGGGAG.

By sample share, this clone is medium-sized. With the read ending 3 residues before the CDR3 end, the germline J gene is used to fill in that end. The chain couples TRBV5-1 to TRBJ2-5; TRBD2 matches at 8 bases. V trimming: 5 bases; J trimming: 5 bases; junction bases outside the gene matches: 8. This CDR3 region has 14 residues. Germline CDR1 and CDR2: SGHRS and YFSETQ. CDR3 DNA, as far as it was read: TGCGCCAGCAGTCGGGAGGGGAGGTCGGAGACC. Translated, it gives CASSREGRSET. In full, the CDR3 is CASSREGRSETQYF.

This clone was counted ten times or more. CDR3 region: CSLGHHQGYYGYTF. CDR3 DNA, as far as it was read: TGCAGCCTGGGACATCATCAGGGGTACTATGGC. The chain employs TRBV29-1 and TRBJ1-2; D may be TRBD1 (6 bases). The CDR3 goes on 3 residues after the read ends, and that part is filled in from the germline J gene. The CDR3 loop spans 14 amino acids. V lost 8 bases and J 3 bases, leaving 19 bases between the germline ends. Germline CDR1 reads SQVTM; CDR2 reads ANQGSEA.